The clone carrying this TCR beta chain was seen only a few times. The data were taken from a study of blood T cells in healthy people across ages. Germline lookup yields CDR1 LGHNT and CDR2 FRNRAP. The V gene end was trimmed by 6 bases and the J gene end by 1 base; junction bases not matched to a gene: 8. The CDR3 extends over 16 amino acids. A J-beta primer mix and a sample-barcoded 5' primer were used in a second PCR of roughly 6 to 12 cycles. TCRdb processed the 5' RACE reads anew with MiXCR; each CDR3 protein has one entry. The sample includes some 940,000 distinct CDR3 sequences, around 29% of them seen just once. These same records also appear under a second study, on T cells of mothers and their children. This second study notes: Barcodes and 2-4 random nucleotides were added by M1S in the second PCR.

The specimen sequenced was blood. The TCR comes from a woman in her forties in good health. J is TRBJ2-5 and V is TRBV12-5; the match to TRBD1 covers 10 bases. CDR3 sequence reads: CASGPGQGVGQETQYF. CDR3 bases: TGTGCTAGTGGACCCGGACAGGGGGTCGGCCAAGAGACCCAGTACTTC.